This entry concerns a single T cell receptor (beta chain). Its antigen is not identified. TCRdb reprocessed the 5' RACE reads via MiXCR and lists one record per CDR3 protein. The profile shows around 240,000 distinct CDR3 sequences, about 7% of them singletons. This record belongs to a study of identical twins. General study results and limits: Shared out-of-frame alpha sequences (those common to twins) showed excess low generation probability. Abundant beta clonotypes from cord blood bore fewer insertions; memory repertoires lacked this pattern.

The CDR3 extends over 16 amino acids. Germline V gene data show CDR1 as SGHNT and CDR2 as YENEEA. Trimming shortened V by 0 bases and J by 0 bases, and 8 bases separated the two germline ends. These same records also appear under a second study, on yellow fever vaccine responses in identical twins.

Specimen: memory (CD45RO+) T cells sorted from blood. The source is a woman in her late teens or twenties in good health. The chain uses TRBV11-3 and TRBJ2-2; no clear D gene. The CDR3 loop reads CASSLEDIANTGELFF. The CDR3, as DNA: TGTGCCAGCAGCTTAGAAGACATCGCGAACACCGGGGAGCTGTTTTTT.